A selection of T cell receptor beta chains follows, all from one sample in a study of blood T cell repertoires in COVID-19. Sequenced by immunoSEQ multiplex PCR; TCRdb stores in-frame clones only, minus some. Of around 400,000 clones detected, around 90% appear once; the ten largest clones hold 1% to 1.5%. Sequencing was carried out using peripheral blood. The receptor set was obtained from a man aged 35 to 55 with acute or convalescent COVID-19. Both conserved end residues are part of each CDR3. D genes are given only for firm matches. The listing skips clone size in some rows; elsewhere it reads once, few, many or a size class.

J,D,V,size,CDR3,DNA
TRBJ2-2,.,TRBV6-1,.,CASSVRGTVNTGELFF,TGTGCCAGCAGTGTACGGGGGACAGTTAACACCGGGGAGCTGTTTTTT
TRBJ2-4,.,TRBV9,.,CASSPPDAGLNIQYF,TGTGCCAGCAGCCCTCCCGATGCAGGGCTGAACATTCAGTACTTC
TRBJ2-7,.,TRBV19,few,CASSTGISLYEQYF,TGTGCCAGTAGTACAGGGATCTCTCTCTACGAGCAGTACTTC
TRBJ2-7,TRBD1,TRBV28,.,CASSFPGQASYEQYF,TGTGCCAGCAGTTTCCCGGGACAGGCGTCCTACGAGCAGTACTTC
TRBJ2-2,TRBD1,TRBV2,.,CASKRDRTNTGELFF,TGTGCCAGCAAGAGGGACAGAACGAACACCGGGGAGCTGTTTTTT
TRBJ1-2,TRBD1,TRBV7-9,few,CASSSEDRGYGYTF,TGTGCCAGCAGCTCAGAGGACAGGGGATATGGCTACACCTTC
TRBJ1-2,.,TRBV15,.,CATSRDLEDYGYTF,TGTGCCACCAGCAGAGATCTCGAGGACTATGGCTACACCTTC
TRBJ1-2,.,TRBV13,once,CASSLTGRGGYTF,TGTGCCAGCAGCCTCACAGGGAGAGGGGGCTACACCTTC
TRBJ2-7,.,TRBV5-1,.,CASSQGPTGIHSYEQYF,TGCGCCAGCAGCCAGGGGCCGACAGGAATCCACTCCTACGAGCAGTACTTC
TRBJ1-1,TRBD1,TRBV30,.,CAWKGPRTGKGVAFF,TGTGCCTGGAAAGGGCCTCGGACAGGGAAAGGCGTCGCTTTCTTT
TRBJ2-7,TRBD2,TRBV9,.,CASSVVAGATYEQYF,TGTGCCAGCAGCGTAGTAGCGGGAGCCACCTACGAGCAGTACTTC
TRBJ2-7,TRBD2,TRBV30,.,CAWTRAGEEYF,TGTGCCTGGACCAGGGCGGGGGAAGAGTACTTC
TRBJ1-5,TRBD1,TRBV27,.,CASSYGTGNQPQHF,TGTGCCAGCAGTTACGGGACAGGCAATCAGCCCCAGCATTTT
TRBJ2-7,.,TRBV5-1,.,CASSLRGYEQYF,TGCGCCAGCAGCTTGAGGGGCTACGAGCAGTACTTC
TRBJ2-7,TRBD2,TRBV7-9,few,CASSPGLGGVSYEQYF,TGTGCCAGCAGCCCGGGTCTCGGGGGGGTGTCCTACGAGCAGTACTTC
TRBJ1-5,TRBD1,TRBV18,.,CASSSTAGGSQPQHF,TGTGCCAGCTCATCAACGGCAGGGGGCAGTCAGCCCCAGCATTTT
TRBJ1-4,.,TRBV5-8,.,CASSFGGLAGEKLFF,TGTGCCAGCAGCTTTGGCGGGTTGGCGGGGGAAAAACTGTTTTTT
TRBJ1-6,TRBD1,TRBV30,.,CAWRSGRTGVSPLHF,TGTGCCTGGAGGTCCGGCCGGACAGGGGTCTCACCCCTCCACTTT
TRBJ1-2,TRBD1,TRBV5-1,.,CASSWKTGVRSVDGYTF,TGCGCCAGCAGCTGGAAGACAGGGGTCCGCTCGGTTGATGGCTACACCTTC
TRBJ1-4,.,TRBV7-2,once,CASSSSRQNNEKLFF,TGTGCCAGCAGCTCATCCCGACAGAATAATGAAAAACTGTTTTTT
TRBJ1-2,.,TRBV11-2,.,CASSPRSEPSGYTF,TGTGCCAGCAGCCCCAGGTCAGAACCCAGCGGCTACACCTTC
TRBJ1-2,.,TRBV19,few,CASSIATANYGYTF,TGTGCCAGTAGTATAGCGACAGCTAACTATGGCTACACCTTC
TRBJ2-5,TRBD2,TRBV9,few,CASSVAGGSRTQYF,TGTGCCAGCAGCGTAGCCGGGGGGTCCAGGACCCAGTACTTC
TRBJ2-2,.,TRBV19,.,CASTDPGTRNTGELFF,TGTGCCAGTACTGACCCCGGGACAAGGAACACCGGGGAGCTGTTTTTT
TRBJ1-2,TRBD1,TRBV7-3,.,CASSSTQGAGGYTF,TGTGCCAGCAGCTCGACGCAGGGGGCCGGTGGCTACACCTTC
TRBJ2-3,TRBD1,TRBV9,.,CASSFSGQGTDTQYF,TGTGCCAGCAGCTTTTCGGGACAGGGCACAGATACGCAGTATTTT
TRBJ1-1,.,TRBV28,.,CASSSVGRVFSEAFF,TGTGCCAGCAGTTCCGTAGGCAGGGTCTTTTCTGAAGCTTTCTTT